The 12 T cell receptor beta chains presented below share a single source sample, sequenced in a study of cytomegalovirus exposure and HLA in healthy donors. The PCR contained 60 Vbeta and 13 Jbeta primers. Method: immunoSEQ multiplex PCR; TCRdb's copy keeps in-frame clones and lacks some. The table lists about 100,000 clones, 76% of them singletons. Sequencing was performed on PBMCs. The origin of the receptors is a woman aged 55-70 years in good health and CMV-seropositive.

The CDR3 loop is CASRGDTMNQPQHF. CDR3 DNA: TGTGCCAGTAGGGGGGACACAATGAATCAGCCCCAGCATTTT. The rearrangement joins TRBV19 to TRBJ1-5, with D possibly matching TRBD1 (6 bases). Germline CDR1 LNHDA, CDR2 SQIVND (reference sequence). Trimming removed 6 bases at V and 4 bases at J, with 13 bases between. This CDR3 comprises 14 residues.

This clone was detected only a few times. V usage is TRBV19 and J usage is TRBJ2-2; 10 nucleotides line up with TRBD1. The CDR3 runs 18 residues. CDR1 and CDR2 from the germline V gene are LNHDA and SQIVND (reference sequence). The V and J ends lost 4 bases and 3 bases, in that order; junction bases with no gene match: 11. CDR3 amino acids: CASSTTGQGSLYTGELFF. The DNA of the CDR3 is TGTGCCAGTAGTACCACGGGACAGGGGTCTCTTTACACCGGGGAGCTGTTTTTT.

The rearrangement uses TRBV5-5 and TRBJ2-1, with 7 bases identical to TRBD2. The CDR3 totals 16 residues. Trimming removed 6 bases from V and 8 bases from J; junction bases left unmatched: 17. CDR1 is SGHKS and CDR2 is YYEKEE in the germline V gene (reference sequence). CDR3 nucleotides: TGTGCCAGCACTCCTCTGGGGGGGACGAGGCCGGATGAGCAGTTCTTC. The encoded protein is CASTPLGGTRPDEQFF.

The chain is built from TRBV7-2 and TRBJ2-1, with a tentative D call TRBD2 (5 bases). The CDR3 length is 16 residues. V was cut by 5 bases and J by 2 bases, with 16 bases left in between. Germline V CDR1 and CDR2: SGHTA, FQGNSA. CDR3 loop: CASSDDSVSPYNEQFF. The CDR3 DNA sequence: TGTGCCAGCAGCGACGATAGCGTTTCCCCCTACAATGAGCAGTTCTTC.

The rearrangement uses TRBV6-5 and TRBJ1-1, with a tentative D call TRBD1 (5 bases). V was pared by 0 bases and J by 0 bases, with 11 bases between. CDR3 length: 16 residues. Germline lookup yields CDR1 MNHEY and CDR2 SVGAGI. CDR3 protein: CASSYSGGILNTEAFF. CDR3 DNA sequence: TGTGCCAGCAGTTACTCGGGGGGGATCCTGAACACTGAAGCTTTCTTT.

The V and J genes are TRBV6-1 and TRBJ2-1, with a weak D call TRBD1 (6 bases). V lost 2 bases to trimming and J lost 3 bases, with 14 bases between them. Germline assignment: CDR1 MNHNS and CDR2 SASEGT. The CDR3 runs to 16 residues. The CDR3 region has the DNA TGTGCCAGCAGTGAAACAGGGTACTGGGGCTACAATGAGCAGTTCTTC. Translating gives CASSETGYWGYNEQFF.

This clone was seen a handful of times. The V and J genes are TRBV5-1 and TRBJ2-7; D is perhaps TRBD1 (6 bases). V dropped 4 bases and J dropped 3 bases, with 11 bases sitting between them. CDR3 length: 13 residues. Germline V gene sequence: CDR1 SGHRS, CDR2 YFSETQ. The CDR3 DNA sequence: TGCGCCAGCAGCCCGGGACACAACTACGAGCAGTACTTC. Protein sequence: CASSPGHNYEQYF.

The chain joins TRBV5-1 to TRBJ2-3; D gene unclear. Germline V CDR1 and CDR2: SGHRS, YFSETQ. The CDR3 extends over 14 amino acids. Trimming removed 4 bases at V and 6 bases at J, with 15 bases between. In DNA form, the CDR3 reads TGCGCCAGCAGCCGATCAAGACCCGGGGATACGCAGTATTTT. Protein: CASSRSRPGDTQYF.

This rearrangement joins TRBV7-8 to TRBJ2-3; D is uncertain. Trimming pared 5 bases from V and 2 bases from J, leaving 5 bases between. From germline, CDR1 is SGHVS and CDR2 FQNEAQ. The CDR3 totals 12 residues. CDR3 nucleotides: TGTGCCAGCAGCACTTCCACAGATACGCAGTATTTT. The encoded protein is CASSTSTDTQYF.

The V and J genes are TRBV21-1 and TRBJ2-7; the table names TRBD1, a call not compared with the DNA. TRBV21-1 counts as a pseudogene. The CDR3 covers 18 residues. CDR3 protein: CASSNPGEKATFFLEQYF. The DNA for the CDR3 is TGTGCCAGCAGCAACCCAGGGGAAAAAGCTACGTTTTTCCTCGAGCAGTACTTC.

This sequence joins TRBV15 and TRBJ2-7, with D possibly being TRBD2 (6 bases). CDR1 and CDR2 (germline): LNHNV, YYDKDF (reference sequence). The V and J ends lost 0 bases and 3 bases respectively, with 15 bases between them. CDR3 length equals 16 residues. CDR3 nucleotide sequence: TGTGCCACCAGCAGAGAGGAAGGTAGCGGTATCTACGAGCAGTACTTC. Translated: CATSREEGSGIYEQYF.

The chain is built from TRBV19 and TRBJ2-1, with 7 bases fitting TRBD1. CDR3 size: 16 residues. CDR1 and CDR2 (germline): LNHDA, SQIVND (reference sequence). The J segment lost 6 bases and the V segment lost 3 bases, leaving 11 bases of the junction unmatched. The CDR3 sequence: CASSIISGGRVNEQFF. In nucleotides, the CDR3 is TGTGCCAGTAGTATTATTTCAGGGGGACGGGTCAATGAGCAGTTCTTC.